This note documents a single TCR beta chain sequence. Its cognate antigen is unknown. This CDR3 has 20 amino acids. Germline CDR1 and CDR2: GTSNPN and SVGIG (reference sequence). V lost 2 bases to trimming and J lost 5 bases; unmatched junction nucleotides: 20. Libraries were prepared by immunoSEQ multiplex PCR; TCRdb keeps only in-frame clonotypes and omits some of them. The sample records some 200,000 clones, roughly three quarters being singletons. The data originate from a study of cytotoxic CD8 clonotypes in ibrutinib-treated CLL. General study findings and limits: Public clonotypes were rare and shrank or held steady on treatment. Baseline clonality, higher than in age-matched healthy donors, tracked circulating CD8+ T-cell counts.

Investigators sourced about 2 micrograms of genomic DNA from cryopreserved PBMCs for TCR beta libraries. The sample in question was PBMCs, obtained after 12 months of ibrutinib treatment. The sequence derives from a human donor with chronic lymphocytic leukemia. The chain is built from TRBV30 and TRBJ2-5; 13 bases fit TRBD2. CDR3 DNA sequence: TGTGCCTGGAGTAGGGATAGGGGCAGCGGACTAGCGGGAGCAGGGGAGACCCAGTACTTC. This gives the protein CAWSRDRGSGLAGAGETQYF. The full variable domain, in which reference TRBV30 and TRBJ2-5 provide the parts outside the CDR3, is SQTIHQWPATLVQPVGSPLSLECTVEGTSNPNLYWYRQAAGRGLQLLFYSVGIGQISSEVPQNLSASRPQDRQFILSSKKLLLSDSGFYLCAWSRDRGSGLAGAGETQYFGPGTRLLVL.